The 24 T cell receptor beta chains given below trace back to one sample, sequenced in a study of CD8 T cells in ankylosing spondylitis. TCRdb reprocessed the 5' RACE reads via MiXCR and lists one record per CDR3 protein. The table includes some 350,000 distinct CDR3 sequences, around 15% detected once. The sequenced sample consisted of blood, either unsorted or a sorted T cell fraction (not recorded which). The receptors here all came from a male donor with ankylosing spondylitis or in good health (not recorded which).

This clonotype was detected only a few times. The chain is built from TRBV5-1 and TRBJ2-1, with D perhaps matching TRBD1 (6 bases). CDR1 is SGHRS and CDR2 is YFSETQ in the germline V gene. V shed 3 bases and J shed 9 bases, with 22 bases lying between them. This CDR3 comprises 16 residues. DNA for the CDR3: TGCGCCAGCAGCTCAGGGGCTGGGACGTCGGTGTTTGAGCAGTTCTTC. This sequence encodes CASSSGAGTSVFEQFF.

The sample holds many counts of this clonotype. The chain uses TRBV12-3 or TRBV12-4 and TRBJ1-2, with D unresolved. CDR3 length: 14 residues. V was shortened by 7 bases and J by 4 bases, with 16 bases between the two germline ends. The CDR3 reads CASTPGPEIYGYTF. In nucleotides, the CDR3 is TGTGCCAGCACCCCGGGTCCGGAGATCTATGGCTACACCTTC.

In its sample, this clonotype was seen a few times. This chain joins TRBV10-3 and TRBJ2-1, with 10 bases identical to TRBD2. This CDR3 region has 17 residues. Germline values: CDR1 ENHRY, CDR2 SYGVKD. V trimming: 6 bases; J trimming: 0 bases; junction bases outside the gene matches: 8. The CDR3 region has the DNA TGTGCCATCAGCGGACTAGCGGAACCCCTCTCCTACAATGAGCAGTTCTTC. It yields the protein CAISGLAEPLSYNEQFF.

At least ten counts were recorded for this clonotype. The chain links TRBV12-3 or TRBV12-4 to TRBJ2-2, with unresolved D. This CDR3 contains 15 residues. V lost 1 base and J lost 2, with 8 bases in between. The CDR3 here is CASSLGSANTGELFF. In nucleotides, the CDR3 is TGTGCCAGCAGTTTAGGTTCAGCTAACACCGGGGAGCTGTTTTTT.

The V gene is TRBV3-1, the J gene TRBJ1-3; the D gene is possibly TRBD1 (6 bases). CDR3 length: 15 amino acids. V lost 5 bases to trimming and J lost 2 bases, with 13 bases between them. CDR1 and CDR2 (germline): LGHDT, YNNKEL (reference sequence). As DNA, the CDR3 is TGTGCCAGCAGCTCAACTCCAGGGGCTGGAAACACCATATATTTT. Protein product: CASSSTPGAGNTIYF.

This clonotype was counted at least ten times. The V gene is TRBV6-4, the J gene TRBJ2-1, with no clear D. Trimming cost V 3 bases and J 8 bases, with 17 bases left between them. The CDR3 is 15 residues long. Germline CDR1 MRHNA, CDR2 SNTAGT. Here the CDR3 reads CASSDTGEGFYEQFF. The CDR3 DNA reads TGTGCCAGCAGTGATACTGGGGAAGGGTTCTATGAGCAGTTCTTC.

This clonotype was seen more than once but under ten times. CDR3 sequence: CSATGADTQYF. The CDR3 nucleotides read TGCAGTGCTACAGGGGCAGATACGCAGTATTTT. The gene calls are TRBV20-1 and TRBJ2-3; D possibly corresponds to TRBD1 (6 bases). The CDR3 totals 11 residues. CDR1 is DFQATT, CDR2 SNEGSKA, per germline (reference sequence). V was shortened by 4 bases and J by 4 bases, with 6 bases between the two germline ends.

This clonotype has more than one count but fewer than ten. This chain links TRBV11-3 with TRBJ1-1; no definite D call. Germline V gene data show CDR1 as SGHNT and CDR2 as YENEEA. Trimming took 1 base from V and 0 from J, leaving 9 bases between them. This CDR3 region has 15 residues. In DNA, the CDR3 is TGTGCCAGCAGCTTAGCGGCTTTCATGAACACTGAAGCTTTCTTT. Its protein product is CASSLAAFMNTEAFF.

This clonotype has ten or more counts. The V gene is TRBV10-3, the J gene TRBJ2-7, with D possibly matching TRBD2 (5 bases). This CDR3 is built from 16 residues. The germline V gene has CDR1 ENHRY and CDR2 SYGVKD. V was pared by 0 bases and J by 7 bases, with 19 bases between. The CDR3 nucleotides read TGTGCCATCAGTGAGTCAAGGGTAGGAGCGTCGGGGGAGCAGTACTTC. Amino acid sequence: CAISESRVGASGEQYF.

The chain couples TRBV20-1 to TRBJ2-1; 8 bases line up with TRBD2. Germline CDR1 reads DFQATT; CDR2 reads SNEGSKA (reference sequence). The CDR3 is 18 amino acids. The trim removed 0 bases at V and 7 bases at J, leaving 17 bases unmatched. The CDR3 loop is CSARDTGGSGAVRNEQFF. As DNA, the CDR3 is TGCAGTGCTAGAGACACCGGGGGTAGCGGGGCCGTTAGAAATGAGCAGTTCTTC.

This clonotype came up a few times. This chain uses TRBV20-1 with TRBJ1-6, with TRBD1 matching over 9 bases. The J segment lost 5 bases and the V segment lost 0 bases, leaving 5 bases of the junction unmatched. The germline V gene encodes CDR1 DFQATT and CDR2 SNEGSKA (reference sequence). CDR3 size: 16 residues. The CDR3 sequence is CSAREFWDRDNSPLHF. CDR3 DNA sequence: TGCAGTGCTAGAGAATTTTGGGACAGGGATAATTCACCCCTCCACTTT.

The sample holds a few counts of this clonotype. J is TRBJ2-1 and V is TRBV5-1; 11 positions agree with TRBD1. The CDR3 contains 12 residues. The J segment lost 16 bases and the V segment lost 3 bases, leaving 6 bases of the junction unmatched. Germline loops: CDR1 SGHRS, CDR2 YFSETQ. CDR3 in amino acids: CASSSGQGALFF. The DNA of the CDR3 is TGCGCCAGCAGCTCCGGACAGGGGGCTCTTTTCTTC.

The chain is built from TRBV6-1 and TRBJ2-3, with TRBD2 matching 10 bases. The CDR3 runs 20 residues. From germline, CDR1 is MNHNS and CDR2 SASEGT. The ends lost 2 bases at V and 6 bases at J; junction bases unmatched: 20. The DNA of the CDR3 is TGTGCCAGCAGTGAAACCGCCAGCGGGGGGGCCTTAAGTTCGTGGGATACGCAGTATTTT. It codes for CASSETASGGALSSWDTQYF.

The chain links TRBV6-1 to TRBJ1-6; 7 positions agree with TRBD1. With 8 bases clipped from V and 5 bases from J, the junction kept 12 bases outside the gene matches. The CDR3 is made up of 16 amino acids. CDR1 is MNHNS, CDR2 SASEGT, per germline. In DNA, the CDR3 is TGTGCCAGCCGACCCAGACGGGACAGACATAATTCACCCCTCCACTTT. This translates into CASRPRRDRHNSPLHF.

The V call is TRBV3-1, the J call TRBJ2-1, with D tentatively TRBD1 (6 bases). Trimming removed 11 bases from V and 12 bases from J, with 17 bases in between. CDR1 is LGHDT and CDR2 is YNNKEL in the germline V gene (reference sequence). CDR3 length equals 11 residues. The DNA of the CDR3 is TGTGCCTCGTCAGGGGTAGTAGGGCAGTTCTTC. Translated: CASSGVVGQFF.

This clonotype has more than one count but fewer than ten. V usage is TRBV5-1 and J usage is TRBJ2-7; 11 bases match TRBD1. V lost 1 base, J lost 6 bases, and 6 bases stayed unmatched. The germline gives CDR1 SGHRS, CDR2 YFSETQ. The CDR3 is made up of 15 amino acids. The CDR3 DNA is TGCGCCAGCAGCTTGATTGGACAGGGGGCTGTCGAGCAGTACTTC. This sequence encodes CASSLIGQGAVEQYF.

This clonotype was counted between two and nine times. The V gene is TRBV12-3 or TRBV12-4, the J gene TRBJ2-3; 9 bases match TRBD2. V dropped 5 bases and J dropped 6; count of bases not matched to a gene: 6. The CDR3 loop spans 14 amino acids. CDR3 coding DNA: TGTGCCAGCAGTGGGACTAGCTTGGGGGATACGCAGTATTTT. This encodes CASSGTSLGDTQYF.

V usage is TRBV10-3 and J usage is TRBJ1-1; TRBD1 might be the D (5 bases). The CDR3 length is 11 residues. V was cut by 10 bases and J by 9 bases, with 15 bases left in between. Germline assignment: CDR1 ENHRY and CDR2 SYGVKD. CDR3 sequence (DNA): TGTGCCACGACCGCAGGGATTCAAGCTTTCTTT. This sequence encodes CATTAGIQAFF.

The CDR3 loop reads CASSTDRGFSYEQYF. The CDR3 DNA follows: TGTGCCAGCAGCACTGACAGGGGGTTCTCGTACGAGCAGTACTTC. The genes are TRBV5-5 and TRBJ2-7; 9 nucleotides match TRBD1. CDR1 and CDR2 (germline): SGHKS, YYEKEE (reference sequence). The CDR3 extends over 15 amino acids. Unmatched junction bases numbered 9, after V lost 4 bases and J lost 4 bases.

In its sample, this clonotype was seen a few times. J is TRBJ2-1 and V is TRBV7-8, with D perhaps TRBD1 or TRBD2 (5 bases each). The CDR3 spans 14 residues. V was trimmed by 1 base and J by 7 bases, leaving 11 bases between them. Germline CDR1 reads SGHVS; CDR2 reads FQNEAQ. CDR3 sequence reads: CASSLGQGANEQFF. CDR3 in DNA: TGTGCCAGCAGCTTAGGGCAGGGAGCTAATGAGCAGTTCTTC.

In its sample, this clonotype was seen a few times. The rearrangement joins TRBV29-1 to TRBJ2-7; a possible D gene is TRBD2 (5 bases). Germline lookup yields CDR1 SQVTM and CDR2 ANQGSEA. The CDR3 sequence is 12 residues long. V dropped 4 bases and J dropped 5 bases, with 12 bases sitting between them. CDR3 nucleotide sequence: TGCAGCGTTGCGTCGGGGAGCAACGAGCAGTACTTC. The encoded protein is CSVASGSNEQYF.

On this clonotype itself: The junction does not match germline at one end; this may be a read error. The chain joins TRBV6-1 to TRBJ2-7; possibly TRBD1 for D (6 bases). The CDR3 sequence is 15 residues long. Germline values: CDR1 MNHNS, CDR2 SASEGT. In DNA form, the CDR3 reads TGTGCCAGCAGTACAGGGAGACCATCCTCCTCCGAGCAGTACTTC. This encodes CASSTGRPSSSEQYF.

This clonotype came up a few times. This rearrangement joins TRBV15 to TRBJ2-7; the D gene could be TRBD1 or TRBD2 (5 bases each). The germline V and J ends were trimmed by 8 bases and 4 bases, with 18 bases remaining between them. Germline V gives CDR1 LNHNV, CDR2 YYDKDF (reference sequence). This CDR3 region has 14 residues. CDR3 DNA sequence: TGTGCCACCTCGGGGCCCGTAGACCTTTACGAGCAGTACTTC. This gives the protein CATSGPVDLYEQYF.

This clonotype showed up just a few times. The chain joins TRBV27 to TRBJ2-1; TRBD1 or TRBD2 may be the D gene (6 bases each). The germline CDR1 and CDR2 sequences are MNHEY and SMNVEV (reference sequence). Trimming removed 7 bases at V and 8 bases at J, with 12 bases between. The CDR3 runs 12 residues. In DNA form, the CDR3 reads TGTGCCAGCAAGGAGAGGGGGGATGAGCAGTTCTTC. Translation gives CASKERGDEQFF.